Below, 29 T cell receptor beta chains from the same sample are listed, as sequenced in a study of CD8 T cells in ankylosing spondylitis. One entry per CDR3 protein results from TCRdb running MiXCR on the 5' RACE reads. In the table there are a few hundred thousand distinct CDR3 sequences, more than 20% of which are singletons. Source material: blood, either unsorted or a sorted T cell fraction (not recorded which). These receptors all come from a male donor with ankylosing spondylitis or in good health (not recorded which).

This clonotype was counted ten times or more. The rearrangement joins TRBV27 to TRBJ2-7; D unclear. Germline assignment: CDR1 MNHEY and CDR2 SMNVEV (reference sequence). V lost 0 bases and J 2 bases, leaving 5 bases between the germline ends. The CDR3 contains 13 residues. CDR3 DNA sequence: TGTGCCAGCAGTTTATCAGAGGCCTACGAGCAGTACTTC. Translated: CASSLSEAYEQYF.

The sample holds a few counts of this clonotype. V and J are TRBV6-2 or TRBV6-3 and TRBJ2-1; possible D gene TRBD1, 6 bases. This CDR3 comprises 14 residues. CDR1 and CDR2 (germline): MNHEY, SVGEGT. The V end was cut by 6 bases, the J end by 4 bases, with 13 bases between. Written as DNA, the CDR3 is TGTGCCAGCAGGCCGCTGGACAGATACAATGAGCAGTTCTTC. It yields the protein CASRPLDRYNEQFF.

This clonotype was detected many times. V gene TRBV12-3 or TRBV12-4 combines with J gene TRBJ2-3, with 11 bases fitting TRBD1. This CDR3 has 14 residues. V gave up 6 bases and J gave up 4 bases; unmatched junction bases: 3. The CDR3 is CASSQGQGADTQYF. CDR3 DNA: TGTGCCAGCAGCCAGGGACAGGGGGCAGATACGCAGTATTTT.

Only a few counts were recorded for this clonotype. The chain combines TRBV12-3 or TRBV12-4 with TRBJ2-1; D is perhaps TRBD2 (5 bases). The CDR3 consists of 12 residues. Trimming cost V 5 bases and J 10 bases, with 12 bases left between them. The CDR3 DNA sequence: TGTGCCAGCAGTCCGCACAGCGGCGAGCAGTTCTTC. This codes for CASSPHSGEQFF.

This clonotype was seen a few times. This CDR3 reads CASRTGVNTGELFF. Written as DNA, the CDR3 is TGTGCCAGCCGGACAGGGGTTAACACCGGGGAGCTGTTTTTT. The gene calls are TRBV25-1 and TRBJ2-2, with 9 bases identical to TRBD1. The J segment lost 2 bases and the V segment lost 8 bases, leaving 3 bases of the junction unmatched. Looked up from germline, CDR1 is MGHDK and CDR2 is SYGVNS. This CDR3 spans 14 amino acids.

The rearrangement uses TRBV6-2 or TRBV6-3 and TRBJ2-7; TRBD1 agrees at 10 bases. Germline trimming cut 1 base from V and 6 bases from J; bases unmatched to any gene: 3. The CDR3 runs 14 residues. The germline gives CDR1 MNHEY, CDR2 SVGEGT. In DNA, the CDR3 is TGTGCCAGCAGTTACTGGGACAGGGGAGGCGAGCAGTACTTC. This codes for CASSYWDRGGEQYF.

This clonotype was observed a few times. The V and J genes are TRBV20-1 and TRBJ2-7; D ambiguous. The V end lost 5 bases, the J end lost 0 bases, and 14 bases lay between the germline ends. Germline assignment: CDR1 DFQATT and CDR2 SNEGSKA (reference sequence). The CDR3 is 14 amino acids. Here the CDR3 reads CSAPLASPSYEQYF. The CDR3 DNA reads TGCAGTGCTCCCTTAGCCAGTCCCTCCTACGAGCAGTACTTC.

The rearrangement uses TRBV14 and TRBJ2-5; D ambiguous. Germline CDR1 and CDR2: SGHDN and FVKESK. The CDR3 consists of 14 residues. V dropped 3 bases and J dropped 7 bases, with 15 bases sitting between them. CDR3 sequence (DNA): TGTGCCAGCAGCCACCTCCTCACCTTTTGGACCCAGTACTTC. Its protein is CASSHLLTFWTQYF.

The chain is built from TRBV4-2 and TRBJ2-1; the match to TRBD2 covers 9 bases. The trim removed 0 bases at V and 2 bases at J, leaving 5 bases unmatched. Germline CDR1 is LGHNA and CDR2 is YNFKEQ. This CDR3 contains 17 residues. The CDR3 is CASSQDWRGGAYNEQFF. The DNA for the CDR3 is TGTGCCAGCAGCCAAGATTGGCGCGGGGGGGCCTACAATGAGCAGTTCTTC.

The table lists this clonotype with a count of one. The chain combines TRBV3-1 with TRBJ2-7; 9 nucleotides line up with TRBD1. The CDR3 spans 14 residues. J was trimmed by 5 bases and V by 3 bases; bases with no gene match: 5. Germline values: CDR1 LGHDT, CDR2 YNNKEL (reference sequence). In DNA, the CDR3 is TGTGCCAGCAGCCACCCAGGGACAGGGAACGAGCAGTACTTC. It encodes CASSHPGTGNEQYF.

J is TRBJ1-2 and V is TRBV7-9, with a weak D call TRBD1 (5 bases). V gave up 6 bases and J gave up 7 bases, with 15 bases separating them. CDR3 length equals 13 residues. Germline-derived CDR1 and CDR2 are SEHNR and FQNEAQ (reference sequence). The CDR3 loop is CASRNTGMGGYTF. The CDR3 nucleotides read TGTGCCAGCAGAAACACAGGAATGGGTGGCTACACCTTC.

This chain's CDR3 is CSARDPTSGGAGNEQFF. The CDR3 nucleotides read TGCAGTGCTAGAGACCCGACTAGCGGGGGGGCGGGCAATGAGCAGTTCTTC. This chain connects TRBV20-1 to TRBJ2-1, with TRBD2 identical over 14 bases. The CDR3 contains 17 residues. V shed 0 bases, J shed 6 bases, and the junction held 7 bases outside the gene matches. Germline V gene sequence: CDR1 DFQATT, CDR2 SNEGSKA (reference sequence).

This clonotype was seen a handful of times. In DNA form, the CDR3 reads TGCGCCAGCAGCCAAGCGCTCGTTGGGGGGCCTTACAATGAGCAGTTCTTC. This encodes CASSQALVGGPYNEQFF. This chain connects TRBV4-1 to TRBJ2-1; D could derive from TRBD1 or TRBD2 (6 bases each). This CDR3 region has 17 residues. CDR1 is MGHRA and CDR2 is YSYEKL in the germline V gene. V was pared by 1 base and J by 4 bases, with 17 bases between.

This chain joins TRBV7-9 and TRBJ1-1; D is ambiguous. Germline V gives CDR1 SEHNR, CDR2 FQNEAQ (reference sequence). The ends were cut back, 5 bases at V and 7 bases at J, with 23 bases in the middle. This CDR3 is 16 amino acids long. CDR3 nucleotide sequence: TGTGCCAGCAGCACCCGACCGGGCGGGCCGGGTGGTGAAGCTTTCTTT. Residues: CASSTRPGGPGGEAFF.

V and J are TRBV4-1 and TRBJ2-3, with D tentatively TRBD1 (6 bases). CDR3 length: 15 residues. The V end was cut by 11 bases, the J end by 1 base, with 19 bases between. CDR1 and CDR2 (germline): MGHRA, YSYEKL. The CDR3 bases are TGCGCCGCTGCTCTCGACAGGACGGGCACAGATACGCAGTATTTT. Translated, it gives CAAALDRTGTDTQYF.

The CDR3 reads CASRVGFNNEQFF. CDR3 nucleotides: TGCGCCAGCAGGGTAGGTTTCAACAATGAGCAGTTCTTC. The chain carries TRBV5-1 and TRBJ2-1; D gene ambiguous. V was trimmed by 5 bases and J by 5 bases, leaving 11 bases between them. This CDR3 comprises 13 residues. Germline CDR1 SGHRS, CDR2 YFSETQ. Drawing the rest from reference TRBV5-1 and TRBJ2-1, the complete variable domain is KAGVTQTPRYLIKTRGQQVTLSCSPISGHRSVSWYQQTPGQGLQFLFEYFSETQRNKGNFPGRFSGRQFSNSRSEMNVSTLELGDSALYLCASRVGFNNEQFFGPGTRLTVL.

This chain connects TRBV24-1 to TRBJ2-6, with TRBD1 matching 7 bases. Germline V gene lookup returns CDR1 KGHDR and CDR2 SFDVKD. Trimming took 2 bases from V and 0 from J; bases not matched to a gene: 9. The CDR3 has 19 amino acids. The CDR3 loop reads CATSDSRDSWSSGANVLTF. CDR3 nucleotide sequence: TGTGCCACCAGTGATTCCCGGGACAGCTGGAGCTCTGGGGCCAACGTCCTGACTTTC.

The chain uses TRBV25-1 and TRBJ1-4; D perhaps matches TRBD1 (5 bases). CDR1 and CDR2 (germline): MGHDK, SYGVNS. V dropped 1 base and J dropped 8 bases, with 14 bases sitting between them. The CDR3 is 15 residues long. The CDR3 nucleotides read TGTGCCAGCAGTGAATTCGAAGGGGCCCTCGAAAAACTGTTTTTT. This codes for CASSEFEGALEKLFF.

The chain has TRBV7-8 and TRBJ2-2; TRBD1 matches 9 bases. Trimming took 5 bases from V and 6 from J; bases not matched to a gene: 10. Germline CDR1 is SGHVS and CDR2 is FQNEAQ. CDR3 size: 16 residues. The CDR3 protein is CASSLPGQGTAGELFF. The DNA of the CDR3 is TGTGCCAGCAGCCTTCCGGGACAGGGTACGGCCGGGGAGCTGTTTTTT.

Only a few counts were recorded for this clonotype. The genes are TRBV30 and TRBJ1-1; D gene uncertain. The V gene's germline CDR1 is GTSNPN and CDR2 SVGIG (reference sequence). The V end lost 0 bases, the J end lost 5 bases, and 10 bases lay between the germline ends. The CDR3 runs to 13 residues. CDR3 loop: CAWSVLPGTEAFF. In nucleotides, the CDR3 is TGTGCCTGGAGTGTATTGCCGGGAACTGAAGCTTTCTTT.

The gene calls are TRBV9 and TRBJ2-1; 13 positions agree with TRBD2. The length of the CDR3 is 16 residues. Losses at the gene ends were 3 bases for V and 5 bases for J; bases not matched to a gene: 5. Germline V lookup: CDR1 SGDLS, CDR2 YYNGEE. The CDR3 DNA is TGTGCCAGCAGCGCCCGGACTAGCGGGGGCCACAATGAGCAGTTCTTC. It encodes CASSARTSGGHNEQFF.

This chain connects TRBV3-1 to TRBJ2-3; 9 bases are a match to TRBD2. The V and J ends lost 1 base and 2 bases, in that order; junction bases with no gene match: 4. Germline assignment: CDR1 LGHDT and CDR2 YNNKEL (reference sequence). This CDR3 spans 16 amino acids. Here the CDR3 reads CASSQVSGGVTDTQYF. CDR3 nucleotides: TGTGCCAGCAGCCAAGTTAGCGGGGGAGTCACAGATACGCAGTATTTT.

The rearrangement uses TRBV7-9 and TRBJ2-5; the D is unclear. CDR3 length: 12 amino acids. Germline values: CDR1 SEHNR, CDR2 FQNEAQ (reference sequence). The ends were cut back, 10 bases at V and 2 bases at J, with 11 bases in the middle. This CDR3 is CATRGEQETQYF. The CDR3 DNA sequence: TGTGCCACCCGAGGAGAGCAAGAGACCCAGTACTTC.

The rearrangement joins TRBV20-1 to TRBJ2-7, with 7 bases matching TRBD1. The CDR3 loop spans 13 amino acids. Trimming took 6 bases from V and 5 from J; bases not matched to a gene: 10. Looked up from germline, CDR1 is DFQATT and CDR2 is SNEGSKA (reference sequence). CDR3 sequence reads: CSAQLTDRDEQYF. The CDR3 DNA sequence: TGCAGTGCCCAATTAACTGACAGGGACGAGCAGTACTTC.

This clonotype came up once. The CDR3 nucleotides are TGTGCCAGCAGCCCAGTTCAGGGGGCTGTTCAGCCCCAGCATTTT. It translates to CASSPVQGAVQPQHF. The chain carries TRBV7-8 and TRBJ1-5; the match to TRBD1 covers 8 bases. The CDR3 covers 15 residues. The germline CDR1 and CDR2 sequences are SGHVS and FQNEAQ. The V and J ends lost 5 bases and 6 bases, in that order; junction bases with no gene match: 9. Using reference TRBV7-8 and TRBJ1-5 for the parts outside the CDR3, the full variable domain is GAGVSQSPRYKVAKRGQDVALRCDPISGHVSLFWYQQALGQGPEFLTYFQNEAQLDKSGLPSDRFFAERPEGSVSTLKIQRTQQEDSAVYLCASSPVQGAVQPQHFGDGTRLSIL.

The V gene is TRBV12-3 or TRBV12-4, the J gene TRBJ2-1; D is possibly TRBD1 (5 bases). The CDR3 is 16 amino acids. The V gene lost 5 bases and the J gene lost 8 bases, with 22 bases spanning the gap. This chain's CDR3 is CASSNFLDTLFYEQFF. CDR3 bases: TGTGCCAGCAGTAACTTCCTGGACACCCTATTCTATGAGCAGTTCTTC.

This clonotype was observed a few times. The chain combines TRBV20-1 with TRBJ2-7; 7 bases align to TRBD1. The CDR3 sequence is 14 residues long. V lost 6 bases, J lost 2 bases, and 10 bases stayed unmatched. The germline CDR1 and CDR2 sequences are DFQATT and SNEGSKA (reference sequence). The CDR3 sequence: CSAPHPTGPYEQYF. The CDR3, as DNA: TGCAGTGCCCCCCACCCGACAGGGCCCTACGAGCAGTACTTC.

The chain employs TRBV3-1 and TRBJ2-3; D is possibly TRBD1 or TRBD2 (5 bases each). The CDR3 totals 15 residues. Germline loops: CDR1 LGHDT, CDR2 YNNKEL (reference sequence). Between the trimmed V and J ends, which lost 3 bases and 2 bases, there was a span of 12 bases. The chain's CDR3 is CASSHLRDLTDTQYF. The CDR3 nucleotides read TGTGCCAGCAGCCACCTCCGGGACCTCACAGATACGCAGTATTTT.

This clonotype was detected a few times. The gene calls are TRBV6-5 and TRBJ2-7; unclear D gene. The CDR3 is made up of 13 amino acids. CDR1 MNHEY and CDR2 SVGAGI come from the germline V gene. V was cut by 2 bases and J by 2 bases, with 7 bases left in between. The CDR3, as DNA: TGTGCCAGCAGTTACCGGCAGACCTACGAGCAGTACTTC. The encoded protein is CASSYRQTYEQYF.